The present T cell receptor (beta chain) was sequenced within a study of OX40 agonist ivuxolimab in advanced cancers. Turning to the overall study: Ivuxolimab was a fully human IgG2 agonistic monoclonal antibody targeting the costimulatory receptor OX40 (CD134). The paper reports the monotherapy dose-escalation portion (N of about 47 patients) of the phase I ivuxolimab trial. A male proportion of under 85% and a mean age of approximately 55 years, ranging from roughly 23 to 85, were recorded for the dose-escalation cohort. Partial responses occurred in three dose-escalation patients, of whom one had hepatocellular carcinoma and two had cutaneous melanoma. The purpose of peripheral TCRbeta sequencing was to test whether ivuxolimab changed TCR sequence diversity and led to clonal T-cell expansion. Intravenous ivuxolimab was administered to patients every 2 weeks at six dose levels: 0.01, 0.1, 0.3, 1.5, 3 and 10 mg/kg. Patients were allowed to have had prior anti-PD-1, anti-PD-L1 or anti-CTLA-4 therapy, and more than 30% of the dose-escalation patients had previously received checkpoint inhibitors. Of the 50 or so patients in dose escalation, about 19 had hepatocellular carcinoma, about 15 had melanoma, 9 had renal cell carcinoma and 9 had head and neck cancer. The paper as a whole reports these results and caveats: After ivuxolimab, CD8+ T cells had more expanded clones than CD4+ T cells on average. In partial responders in the 0.1-3.0 mg/kg groups, normalized peripheral clonal expansion was found to be among the lowest, especially among CD8+ T cells. At doses of 0.1 to 3.0 mg/kg, clonal expansion of both CD4+ and CD8+ blood T cells was observed from baseline to week 6. Low levels of normalized T-cell clonal expansion were also seen in some nonresponding patients. The antigen specificity of the peripheral T cells that underwent clonal expansion was not determined.

Patients with a history of autoimmune disease or receiving systemic immunosuppression were excluded from the trial. In every dose cohort, peripheral blood was drawn for TCR sequencing at baseline, cycle 4 day 1, and cycle 7 day 1. Samples came from an open-label, multicenter, first-in-human phase I dose-escalation trial of ivuxolimab. Adults with locally advanced or metastatic head and neck squamous cell, hepatocellular, melanoma or renal cell carcinoma were enrolled in the trial. Before TCR sequencing, CD4+ and CD8+ T cells were separately sorted from peripheral blood. A word on this clone: Its cognate antigen has yet to be identified. Base qualities are missing; no much larger clone stands one base away.

Genomic DNA was isolated from the sorted cells so that the TCRbeta CDR3 region could be sequenced. The immunoSEQ Assay was used to sequence the TCRbeta CDR3 regions. As stored in TCRdb, this immuneACCESS dataset retains in-frame rearrangements with V and J assigned. A fraction of the clones does not appear; measured against another copy, unresolved V genes explain less than half of the discrepancy, and the remainder lacks a known reason. The sample has roughly 48,000 clones on record, 86% of them singletons. The top ten constitute around 6.9% of the sample. The V end loses 2 bases and the J end loses 4 bases, and a stretch of 12 bases separates them. Sequences ENHRY (CDR1) and SYGVKD (CDR2) are obtained from the germline V gene. The CDR3 measures 14 amino acids from cysteine to phenylalanine. Left in the record is the CDR3 DNA by itself, 42 bases read in frame from the first base.

Sequenced here: CD4+ or CD8+ T cells sorted from blood, sampled in a trial of the OX40 agonist ivuxolimab. This clonotype was sampled from an adult with an advanced solid tumor such as melanoma, head and neck, liver or kidney cancer. In this chain, TRBV10-3 is recombined with TRBJ2-7; D gene: possibly TRBD1, on 6 matching bases. The DNA sequence is TGTGCCATCAGTGAGGGAGACAGGTTGTACGAGCAGTACTTC. This translates into CAISEGDRLYEQYF.